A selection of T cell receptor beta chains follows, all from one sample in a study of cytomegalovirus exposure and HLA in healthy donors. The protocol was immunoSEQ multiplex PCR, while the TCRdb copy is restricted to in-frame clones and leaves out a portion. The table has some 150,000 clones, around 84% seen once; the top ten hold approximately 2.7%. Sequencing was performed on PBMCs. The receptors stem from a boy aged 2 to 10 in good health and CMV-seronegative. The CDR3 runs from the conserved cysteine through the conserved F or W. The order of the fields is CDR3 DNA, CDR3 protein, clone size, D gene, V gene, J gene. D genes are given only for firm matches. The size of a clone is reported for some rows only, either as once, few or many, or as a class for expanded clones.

TGTGCCACCAGCAGAGATGCCGGGACAGATGAACGTGGAGCTTTCTTT	CATSRDAGTDERGAFF	few	TRBD1	TRBV15	TRBJ1-1
TGTGCCAGCAGCTTAACAGATCAAGAGACCCAGTACTTC	CASSLTDQETQYF	.	.	TRBV11-3	TRBJ2-5
TGCGCCAGCAGCTCCCCTAGCGGGAGTAAAGATGAGCAGTTCTTC	CASSSPSGSKDEQFF	.	TRBD2	TRBV5-1	TRBJ2-1
TGCAGCGTTGGGCCAACAGCGGCCGGAGGAGAGCAGTACTTC	CSVGPTAAGGEQYF	.	.	TRBV29-1	TRBJ2-7
TGTGCCAGCTCAGGAGGGTTAGGGTCCAATGAGCAGTTCTTC	CASSGGLGSNEQFF	.	.	TRBV18	TRBJ2-1
TGTGCCAGCAGTCGTGGGCCCTCCCCTGGGGAGCAGTACTTC	CASSRGPSPGEQYF	.	.	TRBV27	TRBJ2-7
TGTGCCAGCAGTTTTGGAGTTTCGGACACAGATACGCAGTATTTT	CASSFGVSDTDTQYF	.	.	TRBV28	TRBJ2-3
TGTGCCAGCTCACCCGGACACTCTAACTATGGCTACACCTTC	CASSPGHSNYGYTF	.	.	TRBV18	TRBJ1-2
TGTGCCAGCAGCGCACCGCGGGGGCTCAGCGGAGCAGATACGCAGTATTTT	CASSAPRGLSGADTQYF	.	.	TRBV9	TRBJ2-3
TGCGCCAGCAGCCCTTACCCCCCGGACAGGGGAATGTGGGCTTTCTTT	CASSPYPPDRGMWAFF	.	TRBD1	TRBV4-1	TRBJ1-1
TGTGCCAGCAGTCTGTACAGGGGGTATGGCTACACCTTC	CASSLYRGYGYTF	.	TRBD1	TRBV6-5	TRBJ1-2
TGTGCCACCCGCGGGACAGGTACCTCGTATACCGGCTACACCTTC	CATRGTGTSYTGYTF	once	TRBD1	TRBV28	TRBJ1-2
TGTGCCAGCAGCTTAGCGCTGTCGGCGGCCAACTATGGCTACACCTTC	CASSLALSAANYGYTF	few	.	TRBV7-2	TRBJ1-2
TGTGCCAGCCCACCCCCAGGGGGTGCGGTCACCTACGAGCAGTACTTC	CASPPPGGAVTYEQYF	.	TRBD1	TRBV28	TRBJ2-7
TGTGCCAGCAGCTTGGAGACAGGGGGGATCTATGGCTACACCTTC	CASSLETGGIYGYTF	.	TRBD1	TRBV5-5	TRBJ1-2
TGTGCCAGCAGCCGATTTTTGGCGCGGACCGGGGAGCTGTTTTTT	CASSRFLARTGELFF	once	.	TRBV7-8	TRBJ2-2
TGTGCCAGCAGTTTAAAAAGACAGGTCCACTATGGCTACACCTTC	CASSLKRQVHYGYTF	.	.	TRBV28	TRBJ1-2
TGTGCCAGCAGCTTAGGGGCACGAGATTCCTACGAGCAGTACTTC	CASSLGARDSYEQYF	.	.	TRBV7-9	TRBJ2-7
TGTGCCAGTAGTATAATGAGTCCAGGGCTCGGTCTGGGGTCACCCCTCCACTTT	CASSIMSPGLGLGSPLHF	.	.	TRBV19	TRBJ1-6
TGCGCCAGCAGCTTGGAGGGTGGCAGGGTGAACACTGAAGCTTTCTTT	CASSLEGGRVNTEAFF	.	.	TRBV5-1	TRBJ1-1
TGTGCCAGCAGGACTAGCGGGACCAACACCGGGGAGCTGTTTTTT	CASRTSGTNTGELFF	.	TRBD2	TRBV5-4	TRBJ2-2
TGTGCCAGCAGCGGACTAGCGGGAGACTACGAGCAGTACTTC	CASSGLAGDYEQYF	once	TRBD2	TRBV5-6	TRBJ2-7
TGTGCCAGCAGCCGCAAACGGACTGGAATAAGCACAGATACGCAGTATTTT	CASSRKRTGISTDTQYF	once	.	TRBV11-1	TRBJ2-3
TGTGCCAGCAGCTTAGCCGTAGCACGCGGGGAGCTGTTTTTT	CASSLAVARGELFF	few	.	TRBV11-3	TRBJ2-2
TGTGCCAGCAGCTTAAGGGGGCCAGGCACAGATACGCAGTATTTT	CASSLRGPGTDTQYF	.	TRBD1	TRBV7-2	TRBJ2-3
TGTGCCAGTACCCGCACAGGTGGAGGGGCCCCCGGGGAGCTGTTTTTT	CASTRTGGGAPGELFF	once	.	TRBV19	TRBJ2-2
TGTGCCATCATGGGGGGACCGGGACAGGGGTCCTACGAGCAGTACTTC	CAIMGGPGQGSYEQYF	.	TRBD1	TRBV10-3	TRBJ2-7
TGTGCCAGCAGCATCAGAGCCGGGACAGATCACTATGGCTACACCTTC	CASSIRAGTDHYGYTF	.	TRBD1	TRBV9	TRBJ1-2
TGCGCCAGCAGCATGGGACAGGCAAGAAACACAGATACGCAGTATTTT	CASSMGQARNTDTQYF	.	TRBD1	TRBV5-1	TRBJ2-3
TGTGCCAGCAGTTTCGTGGCCCCGGCAGCGTATGGCTACACCTTC	CASSFVAPAAYGYTF	few	.	TRBV5-6	TRBJ1-2
TGTGCCAGCAGCTTAGCGCGAAGACTAGCCAAAAACATTCAGTACTTC	CASSLARRLAKNIQYF	.	.	TRBV7-8	TRBJ2-4
TGTGCCAGCAGCAGGTTGGGACAGGCCTACGAGCAGTACTTC	CASSRLGQAYEQYF	.	TRBD1	TRBV7-2	TRBJ2-7
TGTGCCAGCAGCGGGGCCCGTGAGCGGGTTAGCTCCTACGAGCAGTACTTC	CASSGARERVSSYEQYF	.	.	TRBV9	TRBJ2-7
TGTGCCACCAGCAGCTGGCTAGCGGGGGGGGGCTACGAGCAGTACTTC	CATSSWLAGGGYEQYF	.	TRBD2	TRBV15	TRBJ2-7
TGCGCCAGCAGCACTGGGACTAGTCTGAGCTACGAGCAGTACTTC	CASSTGTSLSYEQYF	.	TRBD2	TRBV5-1	TRBJ2-7
TGTGCCAGCAGCCAAGGCCAAGGTGGGGGCGCGGATGAGCAGTTCTTC	CASSQGQGGGADEQFF	medium-sized	.	TRBV4-2	TRBJ2-1
TGTGCCAGCAGCGTAGCAACGGGAGGTACAGTGGGTGAGCAGTTCTTC	CASSVATGGTVGEQFF	.	TRBD2	TRBV9	TRBJ2-1
TGCGCCAGCAGTGATTATAGCGGGATCTCCGAGCAGTACTTC	CASSDYSGISEQYF	.	TRBD2	TRBV10-1	TRBJ2-7
TGTGCCATCGGGCGGACAGAAGAGACCCAGTACTTC	CAIGRTEETQYF	.	.	TRBV10-3	TRBJ2-5
TGCGCCAGCAGCTTGGCTTTGACAGGCCTCTATGGCTACACCTTC	CASSLALTGLYGYTF	.	.	TRBV5-1	TRBJ1-2
TGTGCCAGCAGTCCAACCAGTGCAACTAATGAAAAACTGTTTTTT	CASSPTSATNEKLFF	.	.	TRBV14	TRBJ1-4
TGTGCCAGTAGTATGGGACAGGTATCCTACGAGCAGTACTTC	CASSMGQVSYEQYF	once	TRBD1	TRBV19	TRBJ2-7
TGTGCCATTCGACAGGGGGCCTCTAACTATGGCTACACCTTC	CAIRQGASNYGYTF	.	TRBD1	TRBV7-9	TRBJ1-2
TGTGCCAGCTCCTCCGGGACTAGCGGGTACAATGAGCAGTTCTTC	CASSSGTSGYNEQFF	.	TRBD2	TRBV2	TRBJ2-1
TGCGCCAGCAGCCAACCTGGAGGACCCGGGGAGCTGTTTTTT	CASSQPGGPGELFF	once	.	TRBV4-1	TRBJ2-2
TGTGCCATCGTAAGCCTCAACTATGGCTACACCTTC	CAIVSLNYGYTF	.	.	TRBV11-3	TRBJ1-2
TGTGCCAGCTCACCACTTTCGGCCGGGAGAAACACCGGGGAGCTGTTTTTT	CASSPLSAGRNTGELFF	once	.	TRBV18	TRBJ2-2